One and the same sample provided the 9 T cell receptor beta chains below, sequenced in a study of T cells in Graves' hyperthyroidism and ophthalmopathy (dated by TCRdb to the late 2010s). Library prep was done by multiplex PCR. The run used an Illumina HiSeq 2000. TCR beta CDR3 regions were amplified from RNA transcripts. A first-round RT-PCR of the TCR CDR3 used the HTBI primer set with the Qiagen OneStep RT-PCR kit. Starting from the raw public reads, TCRdb applied fastp trimming at Q25, assembled clones with MiXCR and retained in-frame beta chains. Every entry covers one CDR3 protein and lists the most common genes and DNA from its rows. The sample records roughly 600,000 distinct CDR3 sequences, around 15% of which are singletons. In total, the top ten clones hold approximately 13% of the sample. Sequenced sample: blood. All receptors come from a woman aged 45-65 years with Graves' ophthalmopathy.

The rearrangement uses TRBV20-1 and TRBJ1-5; the D is unclear. The CDR3 covers 17 residues. Per the germline V gene, CDR1 is DFQATT and CDR2 is SNEGSKA (reference sequence). The ends were cut back, 1 base at V and 1 base at J, with 17 bases in the middle. The CDR3 DNA is TGCAGTGCTAGAGGTAGGATGGGTCCGACGAGCAATCAGCCCCAGCATTTT. It translates to CSARGRMGPTSNQPQHF.

This clonotype was seen only a few times. V usage is TRBV20-1 and J usage is TRBJ1-3; 7 bases are shared with TRBD1. Germline V gives CDR1 DFQATT, CDR2 SNEGSKA (reference sequence). This CDR3 is built from 14 residues. Unmatched junction bases numbered 6, after V lost 4 bases and J lost 3 bases. The CDR3 DNA is TGCAGTGCTACTCTACAGGGGAATGGAAACACCATATATTTT. Translated, it gives CSATLQGNGNTIYF.

This clonotype was counted only a few times. The chain links TRBV5-8 to TRBJ2-1; 13 bases are a match to TRBD2. The CDR3 is made up of 17 amino acids. The germline CDR1 and CDR2 sequences are SGHTS and YDEGEE. Trimming removed 4 bases from V and 6 bases from J; junction bases left unmatched: 10. The CDR3 DNA is TGTGCCAGCAGCCCCACACCGGGACTAGCGGGACCCAATGAGCAGTTCTTC. As protein: CASSPTPGLAGPNEQFF.

This clonotype was counted a few times. This chain links TRBV7-9 with TRBJ1-2; no firm D call. Germline CDR1 SEHNR, CDR2 FQNEAQ (reference sequence). The CDR3 consists of 15 residues. The ends were cut back, 0 bases at V and 1 base at J, with 9 bases in the middle. The CDR3 here is CASSLAGRNNYGYTF. In DNA form, the CDR3 reads TGTGCCAGCAGCTTAGCAGGCAGGAATAACTATGGCTACACCTTC.

V and J are TRBV14 and TRBJ1-4; 8 positions agree with TRBD1. V shed 3 bases and J 4 bases; nucleotides not matched to a gene: 4. The germline CDR1 and CDR2 sequences are SGHDN and FVKESK. This CDR3 region has 15 residues. This chain's CDR3 is CASSQDRAGNEKLFF. CDR3 DNA: TGTGCCAGCAGCCAGGACAGGGCCGGTAATGAAAAACTGTTTTTT.

This clonotype was observed many times. This chain uses TRBV6-5 with TRBJ2-5; 11 nucleotides line up with TRBD2. The germline CDR1 and CDR2 sequences are MNHEY and SVGAGI. CDR3 length: 20 residues. Trimming removed 3 bases from V and 1 base from J; junction bases left unmatched: 16. CDR3 sequence reads: CASSYRMGFGTSGPQETQYF. CDR3 DNA: TGTGCCAGCAGTTATAGGATGGGGTTCGGGACTAGCGGACCCCAAGAGACCCAGTACTTC.

In its sample, this clonotype was seen a few times. The J gene is TRBJ2-7, the V gene TRBV3-1; 9 nucleotides align to TRBD1. Germline V gene lookup returns CDR1 LGHDT and CDR2 YNNKEL (reference sequence). The CDR3 has 15 residues. Trimming removed 1 base from V and 5 bases from J; junction bases left unmatched: 6. In DNA form, the CDR3 reads TGTGCCAGCAGCCAAGGTGCCGGGACAGGGAACGAGCAGTACTTC. Encoded protein: CASSQGAGTGNEQYF.

This clonotype was seen many times. The gene calls are TRBV29-1 and TRBJ2-1; maybe TRBD2 (7 bases). The CDR3 extends over 16 amino acids. The germline CDR1 and CDR2 sequences are SQVTM and ANQGSEA. Between the trimmed V and J ends, which lost 2 bases and 10 bases, there was a span of 24 bases. The CDR3 protein is CSVEWSEGGGPGEQFF. DNA for the CDR3: TGCAGCGTTGAATGGTCTGAAGGGGGAGGGCCGGGCGAGCAGTTCTTC.

This clonotype was detected ten times or more. The gene calls are TRBV12-3 or TRBV12-4 and TRBJ1-5; D possibly corresponds to TRBD1 (6 bases). This CDR3 has 15 amino acids. Deletions cut 6 bases from V and 1 base from J, with 13 bases between. This CDR3 reads CASRKQGASNQPQHF. The DNA for the CDR3 is TGTGCCAGCAGGAAACAGGGAGCAAGCAATCAGCCCCAGCATTTT.